Below, one TCR beta chain is given with its context. This table comes from immunoSEQ multiplex PCR, and its TCRdb copy is limited to in-frame clones, with some not included. The profile shows 450,000 to 500,000 clones, approximately 86% of them singletons. The CDR3 runs to 14 residues. Per the germline V gene, CDR1 is SGHDT and CDR2 is YYEEEE. V was pared by 4 bases and J by 0 bases, with 8 bases between. The data belong to a study of blood T cell repertoires in COVID-19. For the study at large: The United States, Italy and Spain were the sources of the acute and convalescent COVID-19 samples.

Sequences were obtained from PBMCs or T cells enriched from blood (not recorded which). The rearrangement joins TRBV5-6 to TRBJ1-5; D call uncertain. The receptor was derived from a young woman who had recovered from COVID-19. This CDR3 reads CASSQSSSNQPQHF. CDR3 DNA sequence: TGTGCCAGCAGCCAGTCCAGTAGCAATCAGCCCCAGCATTTT.